This T cell receptor beta chain appears in the sequencing data of a study of identical twins (dated by TCRdb to 2015 to 2016). Context from the whole study: The study deep-sequenced TCR alpha and beta repertoires from monozygotic twins, unrelated adults of various ages and cord blood to test whether fetal clonotypes persist. Replicate twin experiments were performed at different times using different library preparation protocols to rule out contamination. What the research found in general, with its limitations: Because the same donors could not be followed over many years, conclusions were based on cross-sectional statistical analysis. Invariant T cells such as MAIT and iNKT could partly confound zero-insertion analyses, although diverse VJ usage argued against such confounding for most clonotypes. Out-of-frame TCR alpha sharing in monozygotic twins was systematically underestimated by recombination models, whereas sharing between unrelated individuals was in agreement with the recombination models. Abundant cord blood beta clonotypes had fewer insertions, young adult naive repertoires showed a similar but weaker trend, and memory repertoires showed no such trend. Compared with coincidental sharing between unrelated individuals, out-of-frame TCR alpha sequences shared between twins showed an excess of sequences with low generation probability. The excess sharing between twins in beta out-of-frame sequences was weaker because fewer shared sequences reduced the signal-to-noise ratio.

Every donor was a healthy Caucasian. The twin cohort comprised three pairs of female monozygotic twins, all aged roughly 18 to 30 years. Miltenyi CD45RO+ enrichment and human naive T-cell isolation kits were used to isolate memory (CD45RO+) and naive T cells from PBMC. Ten or more counts support this clonotype. Its antigen is unknown. It has no much larger one-base neighbor in the sample; base qualities were not kept. The library was prepared using 5' RACE. The sequencer listed for this sample is Illumina HiSeq 2000. A universal primer binding site was added through template switching, and the final cDNA carried a unique molecular identifier so that TCR cDNA molecules could be counted accurately. First-strand cDNA for TCR alpha and beta chains was synthesized from specific primers in the conserved constant-segment region. To control for contamination, each cDNA library was double barcoded with a SMART-Mk sample barcode plus Illumina barcodes. TruSeq adapter sequences along with Illumina sample barcodes were introduced in two successive PCR steps. The Illumina HiSeq platform was used with custom primers to sequence TCR alpha and beta cDNA libraries. Concerning the study's data processing: MiGEC processed the raw reads to extract unique molecular identifiers, while MiXCR was used to determine the CDR3 positions. Recombination models were inferred per individual with the repgenHMM and IGoR tools using an EM algorithm. The analysis of shared clonotypes was done with the tcR package in R, with sharing normalized by the product of cloneset sizes. Out-of-frame nonproductive sequences were analyzed to study raw recombination free of thymic and clonal selection effects. TCRdb handled the public reads itself, with Q25 trimming in fastp and clone calling in MiXCR, and kept productive beta chains. CDR3 protein sequences are deduplicated, and each keeps its most common genes and DNA. These V and J calls derive from TCRdb rather than the authors' analysis. The sample has 200,000 to 250,000 distinct CDR3 sequences on record, around 7% of them singletons. Roughly 3.6% of the sample lies in the top ten.

There are 15 amino acids in the CDR3, from cysteine to phenylalanine inclusive. The sequence is cut down to CDR3 DNA, 45 bases in frame from base 1. The germline V gene provides CDR1 SGDLS and CDR2 YYNGEE. At the junction V is shortened by 4 bases and J by 0 bases, with 11 bases in between. A further study also used this sample, focusing on yellow fever vaccine responses in identical twins. Reported in the second study: The T cell response to vaccination in identical twins was reported by the authors to appear partly convergent and partly personalized. In identical twins, the study followed T cell clones that responded to the vaccine with precision.

The specimen sequenced was memory (CD45RO+) T cells sorted from blood. The cell subset or site label of this sample denotes: CD45RO+ enriched T cells. The chain was built from TRBV9 and TRBJ1-3, with the D gene not confidently named. The TCR sequence derives from a woman aged 18-29 years in good health. The CDR3 amino acid sequence is: CASSPTVSSGNTIYF. The sequence in DNA is TGTGCCAGCAGCCCCACTGTAAGCTCTGGAAACACCATATATTTT.